Below, 28 T cell receptor beta chains from the same sample are listed, as sequenced in a study of T cell changes during pregnancy in multiple sclerosis. Using immunoSEQ multiplex PCR, the repertoire was profiled, and TCRdb retains in-frame clones only, with some absent. The data hold approximately 17,000 clones, with almost 85% observed a single time. The input for sequencing was CD8+ T cells from peripheral blood mononuclear cells, taken in the second trimester of pregnancy. The receptors originated from a female donor in good health, enrolled as a control in a pregnancy study.

This clone was detected only once. This chain links TRBV14 with TRBJ2-2, with 8 bases lining up with TRBD1. Germline V gives CDR1 SGHDN, CDR2 FVKESK. CDR3 length: 16 amino acids. V lost 3 bases to trimming and J lost 6 bases; unmatched junction nucleotides: 9. CDR3 protein: CASSHRRQGWAGELFF. The CDR3 DNA reads TGTGCCAGCAGCCACCGTCGACAGGGGTGGGCCGGGGAGCTGTTTTTT.

The chain links TRBV15 to TRBJ2-2, with D tentatively TRBD1 (7 bases). Trimming removed 11 bases at V and 2 bases at J, with 18 bases between. The germline V gene has CDR1 LNHNV and CDR2 YYDKDF (reference sequence). This CDR3 spans 15 amino acids. The CDR3 protein is CAARRDRSNTGELFF. CDR3 nucleotides: TGTGCCGCAAGGAGGGACAGAAGTAACACCGGGGAGCTGTTTTTT.

V usage is TRBV5-8 and J usage is TRBJ1-1; the match to TRBD1 covers 12 bases. Trimming removed 0 bases from V and 0 bases from J; junction bases left unmatched: 3. The CDR3 spans 17 residues. Germline loops: CDR1 SGHTS, CDR2 YDEGEE. The CDR3 DNA reads as TGTGCCAGCAGCTTGGACTGGGACAGGGGGCTGAACACTGAAGCTTTCTTT. Translating gives CASSLDWDRGLNTEAFF. The whole variable domain, remainder taken from reference TRBV5-8 and TRBJ1-1, is EAGVTQSPTHLIKTRGQQATLRCSPISGHTSVYWYQQALGLGLQFLLWYDEGEERNRGNFPPRFSGRQFPNYSSELNVNALELEDSALYLCASSLDWDRGLNTEAFFGQGTRLTVV.

The V gene is TRBV21-1, the J gene TRBJ1-2. TRBV21-1 constitutes a pseudogene. This CDR3 is built from 15 residues. DNA for the CDR3: TGTGCCAGCAGCCCCGGTGCGGGAGCTAACTATGGCTACACCTTC. Encoded protein: CASSPGAGANYGYTF.

V usage is TRBV6-6 and J usage is TRBJ2-2; perhaps TRBD1 as D (6 bases). V lost 1 base to trimming and J lost 3 bases, with 9 bases between them. Germline values: CDR1 MNHNY, CDR2 SVGAGI (reference sequence). The CDR3 runs 15 residues. The CDR3 reads CASSYWAGDTGELFF. Here the CDR3 DNA reads TGTGCCAGCAGTTACTGGGCAGGGGACACCGGGGAGCTGTTTTTT.

The rearrangement links TRBV11-2 to TRBJ2-7, with 10 bases that match TRBD1. Germline V gene sequence: CDR1 SGHAT, CDR2 FQNNGV. The CDR3 has 14 residues. V was clipped by 7 bases and J by 3 bases; unmatched bases: 6. In DNA, the CDR3 is TGTGCCAGCATCAGCCGGGACAGGGGCTACGAGCAGTACTTC. Translation gives CASISRDRGYEQYF.

The J gene is TRBJ2-1, the V gene TRBV19, with 8 bases lining up with TRBD1. The CDR3 consists of 16 residues. Germline V gene sequence: CDR1 LNHDA, CDR2 SQIVND (reference sequence). The ends lost 5 bases at V and 7 bases at J; junction bases unmatched: 13. The CDR3 loop is CASSLTGQGAGNEQFF. The CDR3 region has the DNA TGTGCCAGTAGTCTCACCGGGCAGGGGGCAGGGAATGAGCAGTTCTTC.

The chain links TRBV7-2 to TRBJ2-1, with 8 bases fitting TRBD2. Germline CDR1 SGHTA, CDR2 FQGNSA. The V gene end was trimmed by 4 bases and the J gene end by 4 bases; junction bases not matched to a gene: 6. The CDR3 spans 15 residues. The CDR3 coding sequence is TGTGCCAGCAGCTCACGGGGGGGTTCTTACAATGAGCAGTTCTTC. As protein: CASSSRGGSYNEQFF.

V is TRBV6-6 and J is TRBJ2-1; D possibly corresponds to TRBD1 (6 bases). Trimming pared 5 bases from V and 6 bases from J, leaving 11 bases between. The CDR3 spans 13 residues. In germline, CDR1 is MNHNY, CDR2 SVGAGI (reference sequence). CDR3: CASSPTGTNEQFF. For the CDR3, the DNA is TGTGCCAGCAGTCCGACAGGTACCAATGAGCAGTTCTTC.

The chain is built from TRBV5-1 and TRBJ1-6; 9 nucleotides align to TRBD1. Looked up from germline, CDR1 is SGHRS and CDR2 is YFSETQ. This CDR3 is built from 14 residues. After removal of 0 bases from V and 10 bases from J, the junction contained 2 bases not matched to a gene. In DNA, the CDR3 is TGCGCCAGCAGCTTGGGGGGACAGGGATCACCCCTCCACTTT. Translation gives CASSLGGQGSPLHF.

The chain is built from TRBV6-4 and TRBJ2-1; TRBD2 agrees at 11 bases. The germline V gene has CDR1 MRHNA and CDR2 SNTAGT. With V trimmed by 4 bases and J by 8 bases, 7 bases remained unmatched. This CDR3 has 15 amino acids. CDR3 DNA sequence: TGTGCCAGCAGTGCGAGTAGCGGGGGGGCCTATGAGCAGTTCTTC. Translated, it gives CASSASSGGAYEQFF.

CDR3 region: CASSYSSSRGTGELFF. The CDR3 bases are TGTGCCAGCAGCTATAGTTCATCTCGGGGCACCGGGGAGCTGTTTTTT. The chain is built from TRBV7-9 and TRBJ2-2; D may be TRBD2 (5 bases). Trimming cost V 4 bases and J 4 bases, with 16 bases left between them. The CDR3 consists of 16 residues. In germline, CDR1 is SEHNR, CDR2 FQNEAQ (reference sequence).

This chain connects TRBV28 to TRBJ1-1; 7 positions agree with TRBD1. The length of the CDR3 is 14 residues. V shed 2 bases and J 3 bases; nucleotides not matched to a gene: 3. Germline CDR1 MDHEN, CDR2 SYDVKM. The CDR3 protein is CASSLQGGDTEAFF. The CDR3 bases are TGTGCCAGCAGTTTACAGGGGGGAGACACTGAAGCTTTCTTT.

This chain links TRBV4-3 with TRBJ1-2, with TRBD1 matching over 9 bases. The junction had 10 bases not matched to a gene; V was cut back by 0 bases and J by 8 bases. CDR1 LGHNA and CDR2 YSLEER come from the germline V gene. The CDR3 is 16 residues long. As DNA, the CDR3 is TGCGCCAGCAGCCAAGAGGGGACAGGGTCTCTGGGCGGCTACACCTTC. Protein product: CASSQEGTGSLGGYTF.

V gene TRBV27 combines with J gene TRBJ1-5; 7 bases are shared with TRBD1. This CDR3 is built from 13 residues. With 6 bases clipped from V and 4 bases from J, the junction kept 3 bases outside the gene matches. CDR1 and CDR2 (germline): MNHEY, SMNVEV (reference sequence). CDR3 protein: CASRSGGNQPQHF. The CDR3 DNA reads TGTGCCAGCAGATCAGGGGGTAATCAGCCCCAGCATTTT.

This chain joins TRBV6-5 and TRBJ2-7, with a tentative D call TRBD2 (5 bases). Germline loops: CDR1 MNHEY, CDR2 SVGAGI. Between the trimmed V and J ends, which lost 6 bases and 3 bases, there was a span of 12 bases. The CDR3 totals 13 residues. This CDR3 is CASSFTGDYEQYF. The CDR3 DNA follows: TGTGCCAGCAGCTTTACCGGGGACTACGAGCAGTACTTC.

Written as DNA, the CDR3 is TGTGCCAGCACCCTCGTCCGGTTCTCCGGGGAGCTGTTTTTT. It yields the protein CASTLVRFSGELFF. This chain connects TRBV27 to TRBJ2-2; no firm D call. V lost 7 bases and J 6 bases, leaving 15 bases between the germline ends. The CDR3 consists of 14 residues. Germline CDR1 MNHEY, CDR2 SMNVEV (reference sequence).

The J gene is TRBJ1-5, the V gene TRBV6-1, with D perhaps TRBD1 (5 bases). CDR1 and CDR2 (germline): MNHNS, SASEGT. V shed 6 bases and J shed 9 bases, with 12 bases lying between them. The CDR3 loop spans 12 amino acids. The CDR3 DNA reads TGTGCCAGCAGCCTTTGGGGCCTGCCCCAGCATTTT. It translates to CASSLWGLPQHF.

The chain recombines TRBV28 with TRBJ1-5; D remains unclear. Trimming left V 5 bases short and J 3 bases short, with 5 bases between. This CDR3 is 12 amino acids long. CDR1 is MDHEN and CDR2 is SYDVKM in the germline V gene. The CDR3 DNA reads TGTGCCAGCAGTATTTACAATCAGCCCCAGCATTTT. It translates to CASSIYNQPQHF.

The chain combines TRBV4-1 with TRBJ2-7, with TRBD1 matching 10 bases. Trimming took 4 bases from V and 6 from J; bases not matched to a gene: 6. This CDR3 spans 14 amino acids. Looked up from germline, CDR1 is MGHRA and CDR2 is YSYEKL. The CDR3 here is CASSPGQGKVEQYF. The CDR3 coding sequence is TGCGCCAGCAGCCCGGGACAGGGGAAGGTCGAGCAGTACTTC.

Within the sample, this clone is medium-sized. J is TRBJ2-5 and V is TRBV28, with 8 bases aligning to TRBD1. The CDR3 totals 11 residues. Per germline, CDR1 MDHEN and CDR2 SYDVKM. The trim removed 8 bases at V and 6 bases at J, leaving 2 bases unmatched. CDR3 residues: CASGQGQTQYF. Here the CDR3 DNA reads TGTGCCAGCGGACAGGGACAGACCCAGTACTTC.

Only one count was recorded for this clone. The chain recombines TRBV18 with TRBJ2-1; D is perhaps TRBD1 (6 bases). Trimming took 3 bases from V and 7 from J, leaving 19 bases between them. CDR3 length equals 16 residues. The germline CDR1 and CDR2 sequences are KGHSH and LQKENI. The chain's CDR3 is CASSPFGGGASNEQFF. CDR3 DNA: TGTGCCAGCTCACCGTTTGGGGGCGGCGCTTCTAATGAGCAGTTCTTC.

The genes are TRBV4-3 and TRBJ1-6; D gene uncertain. Looked up from germline, CDR1 is LGHNA and CDR2 is YSLEER. The CDR3 has 15 residues. Trimming removed 3 bases at V and 2 bases at J, with 8 bases between. The CDR3 protein is CASSQATAYNSPLHF. CDR3 nucleotides: TGCGCCAGCAGCCAGGCAACAGCCTATAATTCACCCCTCCACTTT.

The V and J genes are TRBV9 and TRBJ1-5; D unclear. The CDR3 spans 15 residues. Between the trimmed V and J ends, which lost 0 bases and 7 bases, there was a span of 14 bases. Germline-derived CDR1 and CDR2 are SGDLS and YYNGEE. The CDR3 loop reads CASSVGSGEGQPQHF. The CDR3 nucleotides are TGTGCCAGCAGCGTAGGGTCGGGTGAGGGACAGCCCCAGCATTTT.

This rearrangement joins TRBV9 to TRBJ2-1, with D maybe TRBD2 (7 bases). Germline V gene sequence: CDR1 SGDLS, CDR2 YYNGEE. V lost 3 bases and J lost 10, with 11 bases in between. The CDR3 runs 12 residues. The CDR3 DNA follows: TGTGCCAGCAGCGGCCGGGGGGCCGAGCAGTTCTTC. It is translated as CASSGRGAEQFF. The whole variable domain, remainder taken from reference TRBV9 and TRBJ2-1, is DSGVTQTPKHLITATGQRVTLRCSPRSGDLSVYWYQQSLDQGLQFLIQYYNGEERAKGNILERFSAQQFPDLHSELNLSSLELGDSALYFCASSGRGAEQFFGPGTRLTVL.

The chain recombines TRBV4-3 with TRBJ1-2, with a possible D match to TRBD1 (5 bases). The germline gives CDR1 LGHNA, CDR2 YSLEER. The CDR3 has 16 residues. V lost 1 base to trimming and J lost 1 base, with 13 bases between them. As DNA, the CDR3 is TGCGCCAGCAGCCAAGGAAGACAGAACCTTAACTATGGCTACACCTTC. It is translated as CASSQGRQNLNYGYTF.

The V and J genes are TRBV15 and TRBJ1-2, with TRBD1 identical over 12 bases. Germline V CDR1 and CDR2: LNHNV, YYDKDF (reference sequence). Unmatched junction bases numbered 6, after V lost 3 bases and J lost 7 bases. The CDR3 sequence is 15 residues long. DNA for the CDR3: TGTGCCACCAGCAGTGGGGGACAGGGGGCGCCTGGCTACACCTTC. Protein: CATSSGGQGAPGYTF.

This chain connects TRBV4-1 to TRBJ1-3; D remains unclear. V lost 4 bases and J 0 bases, leaving 7 bases between the germline ends. Germline loops: CDR1 MGHRA, CDR2 YSYEKL. This CDR3 is built from 14 residues. CDR3 sequence: CASSPPVSGNTIYF. DNA for the CDR3: TGCGCCAGCAGCCCCCCCGTCTCTGGAAACACCATATATTTT.